Listed below are T cell receptor beta chains from one sample, sequenced in a study of T cell responses to AZD1222 COVID-19 vaccine. The assay was immunoSEQ multiplex PCR, and TCRdb's table has in-frame clones only and misses some. The sample records 170,000 or so clones, roughly 90% being singletons. Sequencing used peripheral blood, obtained on day 0 of AZD1222 vaccination. The receptors here all came from an adult in good health. Both conserved end residues are part of each CDR3. Each record gives: D gene, J gene, clone size, V gene, CDR3 protein. D genes are given only for firm matches. Some rows have no size entry. The others give once, few or many, or a class for an expanded clone.

D gene: TRBD1; J gene: TRBJ1-5; clone size: few; V gene: TRBV19; CDR3 protein: CASSIGTGRNQPQHF
D gene: NA; J gene: TRBJ2-5; clone size: once; V gene: TRBV2; CDR3 protein: CASSETGAQALGETQYF
D gene: NA; J gene: TRBJ2-1; clone size: once; V gene: TRBV6-4; CDR3 protein: CASSALSYAPYNEQFF
D gene: NA; J gene: TRBJ2-7; clone size: NA; V gene: TRBV20-1; CDR3 protein: CSASPSGGGAYEQYF
D gene: NA; J gene: TRBJ2-7; clone size: NA; V gene: TRBV21-1; CDR3 protein: CASSSPRDRESYEQYF
D gene: NA; J gene: TRBJ1-1; clone size: NA; V gene: TRBV5-5; CDR3 protein: CASSLGMGAFF
D gene: TRBD1; J gene: TRBJ2-7; clone size: NA; V gene: TRBV5-8; CDR3 protein: CASSSTGTRPYEQYF
D gene: NA; J gene: TRBJ1-3; clone size: few; V gene: TRBV9; CDR3 protein: CASSPPSGNTIYF
D gene: NA; J gene: TRBJ1-6; clone size: NA; V gene: TRBV25-1; CDR3 protein: CASSVTGLNSPLHF
D gene: NA; J gene: TRBJ1-5; clone size: NA; V gene: TRBV18; CDR3 protein: CASSPAEGQPQHF
D gene: TRBD2; J gene: TRBJ2-3; clone size: NA; V gene: TRBV19; CDR3 protein: CASSVTSASTDTQYF
D gene: TRBD1; J gene: TRBJ1-2; clone size: NA; V gene: TRBV6-5; CDR3 protein: CASSPPTGEGGYTF
D gene: NA; J gene: TRBJ2-7; clone size: NA; V gene: TRBV5-5; CDR3 protein: CASQALRNEQYF
D gene: NA; J gene: TRBJ1-5; clone size: NA; V gene: TRBV28; CDR3 protein: CASRSAALSNQPQHF
D gene: TRBD1; J gene: TRBJ2-7; clone size: NA; V gene: TRBV12-3/TRBV12-4; CDR3 protein: CASRQGAAYEQYF